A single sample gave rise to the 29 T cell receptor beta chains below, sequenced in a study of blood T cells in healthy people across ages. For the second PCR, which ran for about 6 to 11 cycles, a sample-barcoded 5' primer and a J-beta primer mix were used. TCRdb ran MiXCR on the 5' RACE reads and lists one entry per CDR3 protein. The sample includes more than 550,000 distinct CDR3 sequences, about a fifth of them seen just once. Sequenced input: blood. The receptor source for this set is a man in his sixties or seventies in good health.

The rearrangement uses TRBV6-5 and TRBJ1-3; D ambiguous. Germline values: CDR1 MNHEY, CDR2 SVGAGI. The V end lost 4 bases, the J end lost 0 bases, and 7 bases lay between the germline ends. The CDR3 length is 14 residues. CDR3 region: CASSLKPSGNTIYF. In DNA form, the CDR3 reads TGTGCCAGCAGTTTAAAGCCCTCTGGAAACACCATATATTTT.

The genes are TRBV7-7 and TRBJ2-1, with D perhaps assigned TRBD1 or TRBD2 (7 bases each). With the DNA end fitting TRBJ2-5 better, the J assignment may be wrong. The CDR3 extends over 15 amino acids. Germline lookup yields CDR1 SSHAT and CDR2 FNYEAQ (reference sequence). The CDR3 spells CASSSNIQGGETQYF. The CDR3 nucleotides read TGTGCCAGCAGTTCAAATATCCAGGGGGGGGAGACCCAGTACTTC.

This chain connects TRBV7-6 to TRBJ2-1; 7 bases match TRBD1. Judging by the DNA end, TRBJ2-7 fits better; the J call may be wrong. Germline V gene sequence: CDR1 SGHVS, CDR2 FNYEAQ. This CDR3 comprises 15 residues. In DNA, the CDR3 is TGTGCCAGCAGCTTACGACAGGGCGGTCTGGACGAGCAGTACTTC. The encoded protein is CASSLRQGGLDEQYF.

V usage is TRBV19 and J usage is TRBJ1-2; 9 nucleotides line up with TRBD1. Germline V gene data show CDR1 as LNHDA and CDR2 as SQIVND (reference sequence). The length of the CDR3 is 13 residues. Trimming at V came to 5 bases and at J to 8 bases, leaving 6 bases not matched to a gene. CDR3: CASSPRDRDGYTF. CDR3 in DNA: TGTGCCAGTAGTCCAAGGGACAGGGACGGCTACACCTTC.

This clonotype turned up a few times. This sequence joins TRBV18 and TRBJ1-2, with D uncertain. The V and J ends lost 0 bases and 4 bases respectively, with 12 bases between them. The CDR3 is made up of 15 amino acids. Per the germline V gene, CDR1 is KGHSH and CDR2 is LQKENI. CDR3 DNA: TGTGCCAGCTCACCACCGGTACACACGATCTATGGCTACACCTTC. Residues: CASSPPVHTIYGYTF.

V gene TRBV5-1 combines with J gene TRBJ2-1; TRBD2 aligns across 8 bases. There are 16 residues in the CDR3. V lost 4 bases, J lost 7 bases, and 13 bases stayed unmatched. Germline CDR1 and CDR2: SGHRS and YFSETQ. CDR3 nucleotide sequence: TGCGCCAGCAGCCCCCGGGGGGGGATGTACTATAATGAGCAGTTCTTC. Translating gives CASSPRGGMYYNEQFF.

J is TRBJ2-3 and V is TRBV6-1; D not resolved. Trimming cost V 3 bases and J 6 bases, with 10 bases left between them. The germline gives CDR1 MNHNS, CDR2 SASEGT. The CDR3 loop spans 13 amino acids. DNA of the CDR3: TGTGCCAGCAGTGACCCGGCTCGGGATACGCAGTATTTT. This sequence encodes CASSDPARDTQYF.

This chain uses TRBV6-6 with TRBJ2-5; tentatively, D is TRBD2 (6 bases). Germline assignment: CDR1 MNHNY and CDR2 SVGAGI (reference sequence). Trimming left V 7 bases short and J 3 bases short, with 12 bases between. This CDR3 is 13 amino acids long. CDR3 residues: CASKRSGEETQYF. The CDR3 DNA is TGTGCCAGCAAACGATCGGGGGAAGAGACCCAGTACTTC.

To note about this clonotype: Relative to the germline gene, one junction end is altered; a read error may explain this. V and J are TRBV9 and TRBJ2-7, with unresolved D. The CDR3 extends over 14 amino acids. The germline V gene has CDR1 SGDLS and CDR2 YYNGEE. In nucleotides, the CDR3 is TGTGCCAGCAGCGTAGAAGTCGCCTCCCACGAGCAGTACTTC. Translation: CASSVEVASHEQYF.

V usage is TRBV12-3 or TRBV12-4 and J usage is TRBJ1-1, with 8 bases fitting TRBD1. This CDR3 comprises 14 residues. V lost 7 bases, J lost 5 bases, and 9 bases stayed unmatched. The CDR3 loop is CASTTTGVRTEAFF. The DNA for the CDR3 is TGTGCCAGCACTACGACAGGGGTACGTACTGAAGCTTTCTTT.

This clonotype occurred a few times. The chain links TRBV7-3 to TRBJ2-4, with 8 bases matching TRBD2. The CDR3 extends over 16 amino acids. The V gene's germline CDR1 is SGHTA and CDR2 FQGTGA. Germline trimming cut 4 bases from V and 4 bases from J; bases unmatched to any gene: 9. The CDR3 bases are TGTGCCAGCAGCTCGGGGCTAGCGGGTGTAAAAAACATTCAGTACTTC. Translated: CASSSGLAGVKNIQYF.

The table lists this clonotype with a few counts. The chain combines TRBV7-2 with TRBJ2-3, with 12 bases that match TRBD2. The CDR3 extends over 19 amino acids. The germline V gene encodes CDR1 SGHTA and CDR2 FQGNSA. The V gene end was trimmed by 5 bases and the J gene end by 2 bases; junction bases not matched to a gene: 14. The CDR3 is CASSIKGKTSGSSTDTQYF. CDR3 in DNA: TGTGCCAGCAGCATTAAGGGGAAGACTAGCGGGAGTTCCACAGATACGCAGTATTTT.

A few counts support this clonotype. For the CDR3, the DNA is TGCAGCGTGAGCACAGATACGCAGTATTTT. It yields the protein CSVSTDTQYF. The rearrangement joins TRBV29-1 to TRBJ2-3, with D unresolved. V lost 6 bases, J lost 0 bases, and 1 base lay in between. CDR1 is SQVTM and CDR2 is ANQGSEA in the germline V gene. The CDR3 loop spans 10 amino acids.

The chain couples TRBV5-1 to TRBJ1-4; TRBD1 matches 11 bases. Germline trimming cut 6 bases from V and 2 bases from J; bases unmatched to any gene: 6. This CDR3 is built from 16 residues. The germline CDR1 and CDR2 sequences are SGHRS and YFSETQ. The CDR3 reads CASTGTGGSTNEKLFF. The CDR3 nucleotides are TGCGCCAGCACAGGGACAGGGGGTTCGACTAATGAAAAACTGTTTTTT.

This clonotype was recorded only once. CDR3 in DNA: TGTGCCAGCATTGCTGGGCCCGGGTTCACTGAAGCTTTCTTT. Translated, it gives CASIAGPGFTEAFF. V gene TRBV7-8 combines with J gene TRBJ1-1; D unresolved. The CDR3 loop spans 14 amino acids. Germline CDR1 is SGHVS and CDR2 is FQNEAQ. The V and J ends lost 7 bases and 4 bases respectively, with 16 bases between them.

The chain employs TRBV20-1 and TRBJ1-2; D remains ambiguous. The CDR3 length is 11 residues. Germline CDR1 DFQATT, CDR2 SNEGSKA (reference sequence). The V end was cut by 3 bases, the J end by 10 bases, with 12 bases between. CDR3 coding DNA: TGCAGTGCTAGGAAACAGACAATCTACACCTTC. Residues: CSARKQTIYTF.

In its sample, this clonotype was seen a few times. The CDR3: CSASEPGQGGTPLHF. The CDR3 DNA follows: TGCAGTGCTAGCGAACCGGGACAGGGGGGAACACCCCTCCACTTT. This chain joins TRBV20-1 and TRBJ1-6; 11 nucleotides match TRBD1. In germline, CDR1 is DFQATT, CDR2 SNEGSKA (reference sequence). V was pared by 3 bases and J by 11 bases, with 9 bases of the junction left unmatched. The CDR3 has 15 residues.

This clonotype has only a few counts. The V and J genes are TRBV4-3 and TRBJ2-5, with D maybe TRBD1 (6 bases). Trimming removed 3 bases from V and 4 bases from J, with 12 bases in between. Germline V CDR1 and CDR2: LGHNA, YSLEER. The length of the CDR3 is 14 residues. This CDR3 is CASSHLGAGETQYF. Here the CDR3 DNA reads TGCGCCAGCAGCCATCTGGGGGCGGGAGAGACCCAGTACTTC.

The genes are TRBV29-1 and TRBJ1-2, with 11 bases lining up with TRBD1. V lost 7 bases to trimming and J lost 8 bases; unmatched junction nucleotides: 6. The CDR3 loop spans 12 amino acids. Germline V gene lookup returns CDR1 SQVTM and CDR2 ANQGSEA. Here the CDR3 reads CSAGQGAKGYTF. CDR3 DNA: TGCAGCGCTGGACAGGGGGCGAAGGGCTACACCTTC.

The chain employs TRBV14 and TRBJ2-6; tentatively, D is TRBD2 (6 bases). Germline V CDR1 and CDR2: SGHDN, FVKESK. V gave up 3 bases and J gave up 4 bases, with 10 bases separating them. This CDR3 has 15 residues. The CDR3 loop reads CASSQRDSGANVLTF. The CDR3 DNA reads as TGTGCCAGCAGCCAGCGGGATTCCGGGGCCAACGTCCTGACTTTC.

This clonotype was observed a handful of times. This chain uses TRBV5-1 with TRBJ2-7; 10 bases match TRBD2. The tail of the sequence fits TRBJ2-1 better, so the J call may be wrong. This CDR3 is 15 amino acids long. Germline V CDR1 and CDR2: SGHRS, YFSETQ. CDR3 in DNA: TGCGCCAGCAGCGCATGGACTAGCGGCTACAATGAGCAGTTCTTC. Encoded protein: CASSAWTSGYNEQFF.

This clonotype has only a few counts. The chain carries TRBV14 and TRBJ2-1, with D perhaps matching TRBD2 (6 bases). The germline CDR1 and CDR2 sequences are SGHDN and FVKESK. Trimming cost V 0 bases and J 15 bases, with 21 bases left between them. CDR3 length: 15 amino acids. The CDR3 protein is CASSQEYGYGSGRFF. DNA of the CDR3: TGTGCCAGCAGCCAAGAATATGGCTACGGGAGTGGGCGGTTCTTC.

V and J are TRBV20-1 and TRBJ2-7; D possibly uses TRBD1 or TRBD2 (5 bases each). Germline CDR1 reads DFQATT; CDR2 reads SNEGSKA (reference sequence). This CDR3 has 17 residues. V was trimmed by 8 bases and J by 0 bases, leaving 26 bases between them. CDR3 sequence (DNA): TGCAGTTCGAGGGAAGGGGCGCGACACCTAAGCTCCTACGAGCAGTACGTC. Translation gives CSSREGARHLSSYEQYV.

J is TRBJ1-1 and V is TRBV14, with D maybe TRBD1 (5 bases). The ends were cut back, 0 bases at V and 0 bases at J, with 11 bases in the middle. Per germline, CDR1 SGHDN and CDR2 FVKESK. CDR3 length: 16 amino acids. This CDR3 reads CASSQDTRQMNTEAFF. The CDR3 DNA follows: TGTGCCAGCAGCCAAGATACCAGACAGATGAACACTGAAGCTTTCTTT.

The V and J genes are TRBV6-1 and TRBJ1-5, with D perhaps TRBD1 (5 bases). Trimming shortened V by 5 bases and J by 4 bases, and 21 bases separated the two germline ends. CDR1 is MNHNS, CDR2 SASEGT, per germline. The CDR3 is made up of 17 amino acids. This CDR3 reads CASSTGSTRGGNQPQHF. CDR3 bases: TGTGCCAGCAGTACCGGTTCTACAAGGGGAGGAAATCAGCCCCAGCATTTT.

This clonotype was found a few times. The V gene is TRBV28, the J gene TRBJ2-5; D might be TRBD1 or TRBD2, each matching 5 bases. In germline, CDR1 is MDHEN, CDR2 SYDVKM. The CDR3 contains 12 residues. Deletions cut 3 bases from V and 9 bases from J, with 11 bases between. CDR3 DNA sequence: TGTGCCAGCAGTTTCCCTCAGGGACCCCAGTACTTC. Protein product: CASSFPQGPQYF. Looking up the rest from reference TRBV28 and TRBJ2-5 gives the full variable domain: DVKVTQSSRYLVKRTGEKVFLECVQDMDHENMFWYRQDPGLGLRLIYFSYDVKMKEKGDIPEGYSVSREKKERFSLILESASTNQTSMYLCASSFPQGPQYFGPGTRLLVL.

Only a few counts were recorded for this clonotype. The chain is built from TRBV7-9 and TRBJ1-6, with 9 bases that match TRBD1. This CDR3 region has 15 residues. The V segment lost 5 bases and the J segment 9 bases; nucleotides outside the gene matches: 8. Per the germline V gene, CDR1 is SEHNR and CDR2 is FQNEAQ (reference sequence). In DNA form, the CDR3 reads TGTGCCAGCAGCAGAGGTGGGACAGGGATTTCACCCCTCCACTTT. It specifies CASSRGGTGISPLHF.

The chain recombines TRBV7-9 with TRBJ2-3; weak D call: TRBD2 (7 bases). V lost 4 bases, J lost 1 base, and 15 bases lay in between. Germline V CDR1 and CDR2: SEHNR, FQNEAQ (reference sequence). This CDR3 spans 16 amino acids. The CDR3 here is CASSSGGGSGTDTQYF. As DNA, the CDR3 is TGTGCCAGCAGCTCCGGGGGCGGGAGTGGCACAGATACGCAGTATTTT.

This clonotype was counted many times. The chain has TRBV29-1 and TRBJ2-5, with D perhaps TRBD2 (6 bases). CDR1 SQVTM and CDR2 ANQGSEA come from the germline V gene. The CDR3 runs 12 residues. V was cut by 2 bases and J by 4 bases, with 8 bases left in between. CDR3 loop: CSVEPGVETQYF. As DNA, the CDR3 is TGCAGCGTTGAACCGGGAGTAGAGACCCAGTACTTC.